These T cell receptor beta chains were read from a single sample in a study of T cell clones after liver transplantation. Assay: immunoSEQ multiplex PCR; the TCRdb copy retains only in-frame clones and omits some. The data contain roughly 57,000 clones, 70% to 80% of them singletons. This sample comprised CD4+ T cells from blood, obtained before liver transplant. The receptors derive from a human donor who received a liver transplant. Both conserved end residues are part of each CDR3. Fields, in order: CDR3 DNA, CDR3 protein, clone size, J gene, V gene, D gene. D genes are given only for firm matches. Rows give clone size only sometimes, using once, few, many, or a class for an expanded clone.

cdr3_nt: TGTGCCAGCAGTTACGCAAGGGCAGGGAATCAGCCCCAGCATTTT
cdr3_aa: CASSYARAGNQPQHF
clone_size: -
j_call: TRBJ1-5
v_call: TRBV6-6
d_call: -

cdr3_nt: TGTGCCAGCAGCCCCCGTTATGGCGGGGGGGCCCCACAGCAAGAGACCCAGTACTTC
cdr3_aa: CASSPRYGGGAPQQETQYF
clone_size: -
j_call: TRBJ2-5
v_call: TRBV7-9
d_call: TRBD2

cdr3_nt: TGTGCCAGCAGCTTAACACGGGGGGCCTCGGTTGGCTACACCTTC
cdr3_aa: CASSLTRGASVGYTF
clone_size: -
j_call: TRBJ1-2
v_call: TRBV7-2
d_call: -

cdr3_nt: TGTGCCAGCAGCCTTATGAGTGCTACGGGGGCCGGGGAGCTGTTTTTT
cdr3_aa: CASSLMSATGAGELFF
clone_size: many
j_call: TRBJ2-2
v_call: TRBV7-3
d_call: -

cdr3_nt: TGTGCCAGCGGGGACAGGTGGAATCAGCCCCAGCATTTT
cdr3_aa: CASGDRWNQPQHF
clone_size: many
j_call: TRBJ1-5
v_call: TRBV28
d_call: TRBD1

cdr3_nt: TGTGCCAGCAGACCGGGACAGCTCAATCAGCCCCAGCATTTT
cdr3_aa: CASRPGQLNQPQHF
clone_size: -
j_call: TRBJ1-5
v_call: TRBV28
d_call: TRBD1

cdr3_nt: TGCGCCAGCAGCCAACAGGGCCAGAACACTGAAGCTTTCTTT
cdr3_aa: CASSQQGQNTEAFF
clone_size: few
j_call: TRBJ1-1
v_call: TRBV5-1
d_call: -

cdr3_nt: TGTGCCAGCAGCTCCCAGGGCGGTCAGCCCCAGCATTTT
cdr3_aa: CASSSQGGQPQHF
clone_size: -
j_call: TRBJ1-5
v_call: TRBV11-2
d_call: -

cdr3_nt: TGTGCCAGCACCCCCCGAGGGGCGCGGGGGACTGAAGCTTTCTTT
cdr3_aa: CASTPRGARGTEAFF
clone_size: many
j_call: TRBJ1-1
v_call: TRBV27
d_call: -

cdr3_nt: TGCGCCAGCAGCTTGGGTTCGGGGAGCCGCCGCTATGGCTACACCTTC
cdr3_aa: CASSLGSGSRRYGYTF
clone_size: -
j_call: TRBJ1-2
v_call: TRBV5-1
d_call: -

cdr3_nt: TGTGCCAGTAGCCAGAATCCTAGCTCCTACGAGCAGTACTTC
cdr3_aa: CASSQNPSSYEQYF
clone_size: once
j_call: TRBJ2-7
v_call: TRBV19
d_call: -

cdr3_nt: TGTGCCAGCAGGGGGGACACCCGAACCTCCTACAATGAGCAGTTCTTC
cdr3_aa: CASRGDTRTSYNEQFF
clone_size: few
j_call: TRBJ2-1
v_call: TRBV28
d_call: -

cdr3_nt: TGTGCCTGGAGTCTAGAGGGAGCAGGCTACACCTTC
cdr3_aa: CAWSLEGAGYTF
clone_size: many
j_call: TRBJ1-2
v_call: TRBV30
d_call: -

cdr3_nt: TGTGCCAGCAGTCGGGACAACACAGATACGCAGTATTTT
cdr3_aa: CASSRDNTDTQYF
clone_size: -
j_call: TRBJ2-3
v_call: TRBV6-5
d_call: -

cdr3_nt: TGTGCCAGCAGTTCGGCCGGGACAGGGGGTTCCAATGAGCAGTTCTTC
cdr3_aa: CASSSAGTGGSNEQFF
clone_size: -
j_call: TRBJ2-1
v_call: TRBV28
d_call: TRBD1

cdr3_nt: TGTGCCAGCAGTTTTAAAGGAAATGAGGGGGCCCGCGAAGCTTTCTTT
cdr3_aa: CASSFKGNEGAREAFF
clone_size: few
j_call: TRBJ1-1
v_call: TRBV27
d_call: TRBD1

cdr3_nt: TGTGCCAGCAGCTTAGACCGGTTTCAGCCCCAGCATTTT
cdr3_aa: CASSLDRFQPQHF
clone_size: -
j_call: TRBJ1-5
v_call: TRBV11-1
d_call: -

cdr3_nt: TGTGCCAGCAGCCCCAGGACGGGGTTCTACAATGAGCAGTTCTTC
cdr3_aa: CASSPRTGFYNEQFF
clone_size: -
j_call: TRBJ2-1
v_call: TRBV9
d_call: -

cdr3_nt: TGTGCCAGCAGCATACAGGGGTCTGGAAACACCATATATTTT
cdr3_aa: CASSIQGSGNTIYF
clone_size: few
j_call: TRBJ1-3
v_call: TRBV5-4
d_call: TRBD1

cdr3_nt: TGCGCCAGCAGCCCAGGACGGGGGGGGCCGCTGGGTAGCACAGATACGCAGTATTTT
cdr3_aa: CASSPGRGGPLGSTDTQYF
clone_size: few
j_call: TRBJ2-3
v_call: TRBV5-1
d_call: TRBD2

cdr3_nt: TGTGCCAGCAGGAACCACGGGGGGGTACCCATTCAGTACTTC
cdr3_aa: CASRNHGGVPIQYF
clone_size: -
j_call: TRBJ2-4
v_call: TRBV6-1
d_call: TRBD2

cdr3_nt: TGTGCCAGCACCGTATCAGGGGGAGAGACCCAGTACTTC
cdr3_aa: CASTVSGGETQYF
clone_size: -
j_call: TRBJ2-5
v_call: TRBV6-5
d_call: TRBD1

cdr3_nt: TGCAGCGTTGAAGAGTCGGCAGGGGGCATTAATTATGGCTACACCTTC
cdr3_aa: CSVEESAGGINYGYTF
clone_size: -
j_call: TRBJ1-2
v_call: TRBV29-1
d_call: TRBD1

cdr3_nt: TGTGCCAGCAGTTTAAGGACAGGGGCCTACGAGCAGTACTTC
cdr3_aa: CASSLRTGAYEQYF
clone_size: -
j_call: TRBJ2-7
v_call: TRBV27
d_call: TRBD1

cdr3_nt: TGTGCCAGCAGCTCCCCGAGGCTTGGAAACACCATATATTTT
cdr3_aa: CASSSPRLGNTIYF
clone_size: -
j_call: TRBJ1-3
v_call: TRBV11-2
d_call: -

cdr3_nt: TGTGCCAGCAGCTTCCAGGGCGAGGAGACCCAGTACTTC
cdr3_aa: CASSFQGEETQYF
clone_size: once
j_call: TRBJ2-5
v_call: TRBV11-3
d_call: -

cdr3_nt: TGTGCCAGCAGCCCTAACAGGGGCCGATTTAGCGGGGACCAAGAGACCCAGTACTTC
cdr3_aa: CASSPNRGRFSGDQETQYF
clone_size: -
j_call: TRBJ2-5
v_call: TRBV7-2
d_call: -

cdr3_nt: TGTGCCAGCAGTTTTTCGGGTTTTGAAAAACTGTTTTTT
cdr3_aa: CASSFSGFEKLFF
clone_size: few
j_call: TRBJ1-4
v_call: TRBV27
d_call: -

cdr3_nt: TGTGCCAGCAGCTCCCAGGGGAACCGCTACACCTTC
cdr3_aa: CASSSQGNRYTF
clone_size: -
j_call: TRBJ1-2
v_call: TRBV6-1
d_call: -

cdr3_nt: TGTGCCAGCACTCGCATAGTAGGGGTCTATGGCTACACCTTC
cdr3_aa: CASTRIVGVYGYTF
clone_size: few
j_call: TRBJ1-2
v_call: TRBV2
d_call: -

cdr3_nt: TGTGCCAGCAGTGTCGGACAGAACACCGGGGAGCTGTTTTTT
cdr3_aa: CASSVGQNTGELFF
clone_size: -
j_call: TRBJ2-2
v_call: TRBV6-1
d_call: -

cdr3_nt: TGTGCCAGCAGACGGACAGGGAGGAGGACTGAAGCTTTCTTT
cdr3_aa: CASRRTGRRTEAFF
clone_size: -
j_call: TRBJ1-1
v_call: TRBV5-6
d_call: TRBD1

cdr3_nt: TGTGCCAACCCGAGGGCGACAGGGGTTGGCTATGGCGGCTACACCTTC
cdr3_aa: CANPRATGVGYGGYTF
clone_size: -
j_call: TRBJ1-2
v_call: TRBV2
d_call: TRBD1

cdr3_nt: TGTGCCAGCAGCTTAAACGGTCAGGGAAGCACAGATACGCAGTATTTT
cdr3_aa: CASSLNGQGSTDTQYF
clone_size: -
j_call: TRBJ2-3
v_call: TRBV11-1
d_call: -

cdr3_nt: TGTGCCAGCAGTTTACGGGCGGGGGGTAGCGGGAGGAATGAGCAGTTCTTC
cdr3_aa: CASSLRAGGSGRNEQFF
clone_size: once
j_call: TRBJ2-1
v_call: TRBV27
d_call: TRBD2

cdr3_nt: TGTGCCAGCCGATCCTATAACAATCAGCCCCAGCATTTT
cdr3_aa: CASRSYNNQPQHF
clone_size: -
j_call: TRBJ1-5
v_call: TRBV28
d_call: -

cdr3_nt: TGTGCCAGCAGCCAAGCCCACTCTGCCCCGGCCAGGGTTCAAGAGACCCAGTACTTC
cdr3_aa: CASSQAHSAPARVQETQYF
clone_size: -
j_call: TRBJ2-5
v_call: TRBV4-2
d_call: -

cdr3_nt: TGTGCCAGCAGCACAGACAGTTCACCCCTCCACTTT
cdr3_aa: CASSTDSSPLHF
clone_size: -
j_call: TRBJ1-6
v_call: TRBV9
d_call: -

cdr3_nt: TGTGCCAGCAGCATCCCTAGCGGGGAAGGTCTTAAGGGACGATACGAGCAGTACTTC
cdr3_aa: CASSIPSGEGLKGRYEQYF
clone_size: -
j_call: TRBJ2-7
v_call: TRBV21-1
d_call: -

cdr3_nt: TGCGCCAGCAGCCAAGGAACTAGCGGGAACTACGAGCAGTACTTC
cdr3_aa: CASSQGTSGNYEQYF
clone_size: -
j_call: TRBJ2-7
v_call: TRBV4-1
d_call: TRBD2

cdr3_nt: TGTGCCAGCAGTCTGAGCGACAGGCGGAATGAAGCTTTCTTT
cdr3_aa: CASSLSDRRNEAFF
clone_size: once
j_call: TRBJ1-1
v_call: TRBV27
d_call: -

cdr3_nt: TGTGCCAGCAGCCAGGGCCTTACCTCCTACGAGCAGTACTTC
cdr3_aa: CASSQGLTSYEQYF
clone_size: -
j_call: TRBJ2-7
v_call: TRBV7-2
d_call: -

cdr3_nt: TGTGCCAGCAGCAAGAGGACACCTAGCTCCTACAATGAGCAGTTCTTC
cdr3_aa: CASSKRTPSSYNEQFF
clone_size: few
j_call: TRBJ2-1
v_call: TRBV21-1
d_call: -

cdr3_nt: TGTGCCAGCAGCGCCGGGACAGGGAATGAAAAACTGTTTTTT
cdr3_aa: CASSAGTGNEKLFF
clone_size: -
j_call: TRBJ1-4
v_call: TRBV7-9
d_call: TRBD1

cdr3_nt: TGTGCCAGCAGCACCGTAAGGGGTTACGAGCAGTACTTC
cdr3_aa: CASSTVRGYEQYF
clone_size: -
j_call: TRBJ2-7
v_call: TRBV6-6
d_call: -

cdr3_nt: TGTGCCAGTACCCAGCCCGGGGAGCACAATAGCAATCAGCCCCAGCATTTT
cdr3_aa: CASTQPGEHNSNQPQHF
clone_size: -
j_call: TRBJ1-5
v_call: TRBV19
d_call: -

cdr3_nt: TGTGCCAGCAGTTTAGCGGGGGCGCGTGAAAAACTGTTTTTT
cdr3_aa: CASSLAGAREKLFF
clone_size: once
j_call: TRBJ1-4
v_call: TRBV27
d_call: -

cdr3_nt: TGTGCCACCAGCAGAGGCCTACTTCAAGAGACCCAGTACTTC
cdr3_aa: CATSRGLLQETQYF
clone_size: -
j_call: TRBJ2-5
v_call: TRBV15
d_call: -

cdr3_nt: TGCAGCGTTGAAGTATCCGGGACAGAATCCTACGAGCAGTACTTC
cdr3_aa: CSVEVSGTESYEQYF
clone_size: once
j_call: TRBJ2-7
v_call: TRBV29-1
d_call: TRBD1

cdr3_nt: TGCGCCAGCAGTGGGCACGGCGGGACAGGGGTAAACGAGCAGTACTTC
cdr3_aa: CASSGHGGTGVNEQYF
clone_size: few
j_call: TRBJ2-7
v_call: TRBV10-1
d_call: TRBD1

cdr3_nt: TGTGCCAGTAGTAGGGGGGGTCGGAACACTGAAGCTTTCTTT
cdr3_aa: CASSRGGRNTEAFF
clone_size: -
j_call: TRBJ1-1
v_call: TRBV19
d_call: -

cdr3_nt: TGTGCCAGCAGTTATCCGAGCGGGAACAATGAGCAGTTCTTC
cdr3_aa: CASSYPSGNNEQFF
clone_size: -
j_call: TRBJ2-1
v_call: TRBV6-6
d_call: TRBD2

cdr3_nt: TGTGCCAGCAGCAGCTGGATGACTAGCGGGGCTACCGGGGAGCTGTTTTTT
cdr3_aa: CASSSWMTSGATGELFF
clone_size: -
j_call: TRBJ2-2
v_call: TRBV5-6
d_call: TRBD2

cdr3_nt: TGTGCCAGCATCCCAGGGTGGGCCGGGGAGCTGTTTTTT
cdr3_aa: CASIPGWAGELFF
clone_size: few
j_call: TRBJ2-2
v_call: TRBV7-2
d_call: -

cdr3_nt: TGTGCCAGCAGCGTAGGGAGAGGGGACAGGGGTGCCCTGGAGACCCAGTACTTC
cdr3_aa: CASSVGRGDRGALETQYF
clone_size: many
j_call: TRBJ2-5
v_call: TRBV9
d_call: TRBD1

cdr3_nt: TGTGCCAGCAGTGAATTATTTCTAGGCACTGAAGCTTTCTTT
cdr3_aa: CASSELFLGTEAFF
clone_size: -
j_call: TRBJ1-1
v_call: TRBV6-1
d_call: -

cdr3_nt: TGTGCCAGAAGCTTAGAAGCCGAAGCTTTCTTT
cdr3_aa: CARSLEAEAFF
clone_size: -
j_call: TRBJ1-1
v_call: TRBV7-5
d_call: -

cdr3_nt: TGTGCCAGCAGCTGGGGGACTAGCGGGCGCTACGAGCAGTACTTC
cdr3_aa: CASSWGTSGRYEQYF
clone_size: -
j_call: TRBJ2-7
v_call: TRBV7-2
d_call: TRBD2

cdr3_nt: TGTGCCAGCAGTTTAAGCTATTTGCGGGTCCGTGACGAAAAACTGTTTTTT
cdr3_aa: CASSLSYLRVRDEKLFF
clone_size: -
j_call: TRBJ1-4
v_call: TRBV28
d_call: -

cdr3_nt: TGCGCCAGCGGGGGCGAGACCCAGTACTTC
cdr3_aa: CASGGETQYF
clone_size: -
j_call: TRBJ2-5
v_call: TRBV5-1
d_call: -